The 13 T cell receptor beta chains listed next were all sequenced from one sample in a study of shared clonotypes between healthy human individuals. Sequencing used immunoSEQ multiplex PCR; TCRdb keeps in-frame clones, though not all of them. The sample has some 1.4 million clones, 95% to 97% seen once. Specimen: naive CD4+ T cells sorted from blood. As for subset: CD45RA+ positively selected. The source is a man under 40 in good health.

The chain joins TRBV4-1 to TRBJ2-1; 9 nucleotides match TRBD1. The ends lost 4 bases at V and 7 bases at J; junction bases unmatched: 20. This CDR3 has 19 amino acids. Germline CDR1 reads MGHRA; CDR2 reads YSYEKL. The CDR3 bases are TGCGCCAGCAGCCGAACAGGGGGCGGCGGCGGGACGCTTTTGAATGAGCAGTTCTTC. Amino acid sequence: CASSRTGGGGGTLLNEQFF.

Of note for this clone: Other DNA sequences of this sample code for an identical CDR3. CDR3 region: CASSPTSGANTGELFF. Written as DNA, the CDR3 is TGTGCCAGCTCACCCACTAGCGGGGCGAACACCGGGGAGCTGTTTTTT. The rearrangement joins TRBV18 to TRBJ2-2; TRBD2 matches 10 bases. After removal of 3 bases from V and 0 bases from J, the junction contained 1 base not matched to a gene. The CDR3 covers 16 residues. The germline V gene encodes CDR1 KGHSH and CDR2 LQKENI.

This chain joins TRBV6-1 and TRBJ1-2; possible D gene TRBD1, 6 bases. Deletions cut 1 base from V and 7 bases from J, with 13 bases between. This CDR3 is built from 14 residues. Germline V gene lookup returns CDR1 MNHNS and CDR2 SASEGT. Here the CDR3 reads CASSEGQEPFGYTF. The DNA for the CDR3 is TGTGCCAGCAGTGAAGGACAGGAGCCCTTTGGCTACACCTTC.

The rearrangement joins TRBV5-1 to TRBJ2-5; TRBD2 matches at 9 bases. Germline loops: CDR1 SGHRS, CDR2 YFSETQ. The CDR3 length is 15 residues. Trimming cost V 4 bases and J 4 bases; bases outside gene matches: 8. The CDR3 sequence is CASSPRVAGVETQYF. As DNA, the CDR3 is TGCGCCAGCAGCCCTCGAGTAGCGGGAGTAGAGACCCAGTACTTC.

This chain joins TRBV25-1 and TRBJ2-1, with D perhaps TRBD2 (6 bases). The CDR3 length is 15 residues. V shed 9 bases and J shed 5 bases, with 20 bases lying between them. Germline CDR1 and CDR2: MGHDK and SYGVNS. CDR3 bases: TGTGCCAGTCATCTTGGGCGGGACGGCCACAATGAGCAGTTCTTC. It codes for CASHLGRDGHNEQFF. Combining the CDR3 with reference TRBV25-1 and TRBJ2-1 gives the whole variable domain EADIYQTPRYLVIGTGKKITLECSQTMGHDKMYWYQQDPGMELHLIHYSYGVNSTEKGDLSSESTVSRIRTEHFPLTLESARPSHTSQYLCASHLGRDGHNEQFFGPGTRLTVL.

This CDR3 is CASSEDWPQHF. The DNA of the CDR3 is TGTGCCAGCAGTGAAGATTGGCCCCAGCATTTT. The chain joins TRBV6-1 to TRBJ1-5; D is undetermined. CDR3 length equals 11 residues. Germline V lookup: CDR1 MNHNS, CDR2 SASEGT. V was pared by 1 base and J by 9 bases, with 4 bases between.

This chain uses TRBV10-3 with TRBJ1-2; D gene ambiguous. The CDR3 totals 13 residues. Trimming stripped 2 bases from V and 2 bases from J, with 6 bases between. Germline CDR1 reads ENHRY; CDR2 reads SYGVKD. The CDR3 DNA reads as TGTGCCATCAGTGAGGACGGAAACTATGGCTACACCTTC. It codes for CAISEDGNYGYTF.

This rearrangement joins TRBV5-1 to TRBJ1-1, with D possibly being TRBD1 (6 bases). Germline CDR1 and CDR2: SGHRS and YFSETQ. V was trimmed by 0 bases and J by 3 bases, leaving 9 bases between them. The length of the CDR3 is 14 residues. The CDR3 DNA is TGCGCCAGCAGCTTGGCCAACAGGGACACTGAAGCTTTCTTT. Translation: CASSLANRDTEAFF.

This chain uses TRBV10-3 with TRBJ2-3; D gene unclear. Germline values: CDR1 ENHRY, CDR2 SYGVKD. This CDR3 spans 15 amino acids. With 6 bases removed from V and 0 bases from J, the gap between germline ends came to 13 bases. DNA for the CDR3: TGTGCCATCAGGGAACCGGGCGGCAGCACAGATACGCAGTATTTT. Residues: CAIREPGGSTDTQYF.

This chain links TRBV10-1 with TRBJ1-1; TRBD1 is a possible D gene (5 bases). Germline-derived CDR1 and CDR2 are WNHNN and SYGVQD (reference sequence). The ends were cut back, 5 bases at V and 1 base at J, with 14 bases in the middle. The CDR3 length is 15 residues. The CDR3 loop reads CASSKTGTANTEAFF. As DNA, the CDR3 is TGCGCCAGCAGTAAAACCGGGACGGCGAACACTGAAGCTTTCTTT.

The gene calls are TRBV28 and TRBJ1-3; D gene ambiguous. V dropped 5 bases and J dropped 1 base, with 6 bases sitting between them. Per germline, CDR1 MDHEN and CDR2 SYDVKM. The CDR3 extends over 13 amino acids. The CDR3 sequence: CASSPLSGNTIYF. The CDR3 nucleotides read TGTGCCAGCAGTCCCTTATCTGGAAACACCATATATTTT.

The CDR3 sequence is CASSVAGQGAKLFF. The CDR3 region has the DNA TGTGCCAGCAGCGTAGCGGGACAGGGGGCAAAACTGTTTTTT. The V call is TRBV9, the J call TRBJ1-4, with 12 bases aligning to TRBD1. The V segment lost 0 bases and the J segment 10 bases; nucleotides outside the gene matches: 1. Germline CDR1 reads SGDLS; CDR2 reads YYNGEE. This CDR3 has 14 amino acids.

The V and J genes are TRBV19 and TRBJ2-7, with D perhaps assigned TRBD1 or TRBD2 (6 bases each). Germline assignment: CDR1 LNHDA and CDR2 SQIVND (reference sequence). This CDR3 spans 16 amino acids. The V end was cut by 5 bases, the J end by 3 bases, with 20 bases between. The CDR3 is CASSGRGGLFNYEQYF. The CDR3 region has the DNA TGTGCCAGTAGTGGGAGAGGGGGGTTGTTCAACTACGAGCAGTACTTC.